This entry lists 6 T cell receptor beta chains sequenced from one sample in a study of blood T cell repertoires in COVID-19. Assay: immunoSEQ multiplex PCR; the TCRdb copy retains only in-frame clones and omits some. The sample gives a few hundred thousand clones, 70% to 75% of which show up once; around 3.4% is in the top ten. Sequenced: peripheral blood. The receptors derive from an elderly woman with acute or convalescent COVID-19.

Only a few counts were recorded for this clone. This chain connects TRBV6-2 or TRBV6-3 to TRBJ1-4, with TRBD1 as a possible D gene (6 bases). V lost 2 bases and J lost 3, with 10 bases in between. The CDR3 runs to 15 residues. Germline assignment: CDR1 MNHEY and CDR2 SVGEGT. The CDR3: CASSYRQVSNEKLFF. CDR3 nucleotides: TGTGCCAGCAGTTACCGACAGGTCTCTAATGAAAAACTGTTTTTT.

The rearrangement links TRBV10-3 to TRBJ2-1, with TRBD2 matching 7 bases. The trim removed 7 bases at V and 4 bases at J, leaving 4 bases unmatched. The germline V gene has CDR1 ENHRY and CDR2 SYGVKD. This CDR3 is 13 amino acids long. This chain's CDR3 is CAINREVYNEQFF. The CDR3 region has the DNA TGTGCCATCAACCGGGAGGTGTACAATGAGCAGTTCTTC.

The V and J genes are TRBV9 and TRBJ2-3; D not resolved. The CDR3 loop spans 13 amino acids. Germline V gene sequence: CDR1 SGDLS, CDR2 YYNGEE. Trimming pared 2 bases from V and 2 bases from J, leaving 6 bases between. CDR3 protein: CASSVSITDTQYF. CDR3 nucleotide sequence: TGTGCCAGCAGCGTTAGTATCACAGATACGCAGTATTTT.

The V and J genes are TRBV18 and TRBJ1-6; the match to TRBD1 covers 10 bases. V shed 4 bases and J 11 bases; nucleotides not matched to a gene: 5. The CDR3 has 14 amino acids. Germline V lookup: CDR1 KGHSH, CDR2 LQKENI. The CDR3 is CASSRQGAETPLHF. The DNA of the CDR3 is TGTGCCAGCTCACGACAGGGGGCCGAGACACCCCTCCACTTT.

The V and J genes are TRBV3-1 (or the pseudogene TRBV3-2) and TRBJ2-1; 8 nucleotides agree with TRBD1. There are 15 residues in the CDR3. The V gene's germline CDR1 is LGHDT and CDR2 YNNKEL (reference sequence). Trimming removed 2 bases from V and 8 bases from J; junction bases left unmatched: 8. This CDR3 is CASSQRGGQGHEQFF. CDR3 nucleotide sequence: TGTGCCAGCAGCCAACGGGGTGGACAGGGACATGAGCAGTTCTTC.

This CDR3 reads CASTGGQGMNTGELFF. Here the CDR3 DNA reads TGTGCCAGCACCGGAGGACAGGGGATGAACACCGGGGAGCTGTTTTTT. The chain joins TRBV9 to TRBJ2-2, with 9 nucleotides matching TRBD1. V dropped 6 bases and J dropped 1; count of bases not matched to a gene: 7. The CDR3 contains 16 residues. Germline V CDR1 and CDR2: SGDLS, YYNGEE. Full variable domain (missing parts from reference TRBV9 and TRBJ2-2): DSGVTQTPKHLITATGQRVTLRCSPRSGDLSVYWYQQSLDQGLQFLIQYYNGEERAKGNILERFSAQQFPDLHSELNLSSLELGDSALYFCASTGGQGMNTGELFFGEGSRLTVL.